A selection of T cell receptor beta chains follows, all from one sample in a study of blood T cell repertoires in COVID-19. Produced via immunoSEQ multiplex PCR; TCRdb's table is partial and in-frame only. The table records under 300,000 clones, about nine tenths of them present only once. The sequenced sample consisted of peripheral blood. Every receptor here comes from a man between 60 and 75 years old with acute or convalescent COVID-19. Each CDR3 is given with its conserved first and last residue. D genes are given only for firm matches. Part of the rows lack a size; the others show once, few, many or a class for expanded clones.

V	J	D	size	CDR3	DNA
TRBV27	TRBJ2-2	TRBD2	.	CASSLWLAGMVSGELFF	TGTGCCAGCAGTTTATGGCTAGCGGGAATGGTTAGCGGGGAGCTGTTTTTT
TRBV11-2	TRBJ2-7	TRBD2	.	CASSPGGTSGSYSYEQYF	TGTGCCAGCAGCCCCGGGGGTACTAGCGGGAGTTACTCCTACGAGCAGTACTTC
TRBV5-5	TRBJ1-2	TRBD1	.	CASSLEQGEGYTF	TGTGCCAGCAGCTTGGAACAGGGGGAGGGCTACACCTTC
TRBV6-5	TRBJ1-2	.	.	CASSSSLYGYTF	TGTGCCAGCAGCTCCAGTCTCTATGGCTACACCTTC
TRBV5-3	TRBJ2-2	TRBD2	.	CARSSPRTSGREGGELFF	TGTGCCAGAAGCTCGCCCCGGACTAGCGGGAGAGAGGGCGGGGAGCTGTTTTTT
TRBV4-3	TRBJ2-5	.	.	CASSLRLVGETQYF	TGCGCCAGCAGCCTACGACTAGTGGGAGAGACCCAGTACTTC
TRBV11-2	TRBJ1-1	.	.	CASSLDRGTEAFF	TGTGCCAGCAGCTTAGATCGGGGAACTGAAGCTTTCTTT
TRBV10-3	TRBJ2-1	TRBD2	.	CAISAWLAGDKGNEQFF	TGTGCCATCAGTGCGTGGCTAGCGGGAGACAAGGGGAATGAGCAGTTCTTC
TRBV7-2	TRBJ2-1	.	.	CASSSLNSASSYNEQFF	TGTGCCAGCAGCTCGCTGAATAGCGCTAGCTCCTACAATGAGCAGTTCTTC
TRBV13	TRBJ1-5	.	.	CASSPRGRPQHF	TGTGCCAGCAGCCCTCGGGGTAGGCCCCAGCATTTT
TRBV29-1	TRBJ1-2	TRBD1	.	CSVEVADRGHYGYTF	TGCAGCGTTGAAGTAGCGGACAGGGGCCACTATGGCTACACCTTC
TRBV5-4	TRBJ1-6	TRBD1	.	CASSLDRGVLKPLHF	TGTGCCAGCAGCTTGGACAGGGGAGTTTTGAAACCCCTCCACTTT
TRBV29-1	TRBJ2-1	.	.	CSGSWARGNEQFF	TGCAGCGGTTCCTGGGCGCGGGGCAATGAGCAGTTCTTC
TRBV6-5	TRBJ1-1	.	.	CASRGGRQRDTEAFF	TGTGCCAGCCGGGGGGGACGCCAAAGGGACACTGAAGCTTTCTTT
TRBV3-1/TRBV3-2	TRBJ1-1	.	.	CASSQRSGGEGEAFF	TGTGCCAGCAGCCAAAGATCCGGAGGGGAGGGTGAAGCTTTCTTT
TRBV9	TRBJ2-3	TRBD2	.	CASSPYGLAGSTDTQYF	TGTGCCAGCAGCCCCTACGGGCTAGCGGGGAGCACAGATACGCAGTATTTT
TRBV19	TRBJ2-7	.	.	CASKERTSSYEQYF	TGTGCCAGTAAAGAGCGGACCAGCTCCTACGAGCAGTACTTC
TRBV29-1	TRBJ2-1	.	.	CSVDGMSSYNEQFF	TGCAGCGTTGACGGGATGAGCTCCTACAATGAGCAGTTCTTC
TRBV30	TRBJ2-3	.	.	CAWSLGGSADTQYF	TGTGCCTGGAGTTTAGGGGGTAGCGCAGATACGCAGTATTTT
TRBV7-9	TRBJ1-2	.	.	CASSLASLNYGYTF	TGTGCCAGCAGCTTAGCGAGTCTGAACTATGGCTACACCTTC
TRBV7-2	TRBJ2-3	.	.	CASRVAGLPDTQYF	TGTGCCAGCAGGGTGGCAGGGTTGCCAGATACGCAGTATTTT
TRBV19	TRBJ2-4	.	once	CASTGLKVQYF	TGTGCCAGTACGGGTCTGAAAGTTCAGTACTTC
TRBV5-1	TRBJ1-5	.	once	CASSLDAGHSNQPQHF	TGCGCCAGCAGCTTGGACGCGGGCCATAGCAATCAGCCCCAGCATTTT
TRBV5-5	TRBJ2-1	.	.	CASSQPGLYYNEQFF	TGTGCCAGCAGCCAACCGGGACTCTACTACAATGAGCAGTTCTTC
TRBV19	TRBJ1-4	.	.	CASSIRDSNEKLFF	TGTGCCAGTAGTATCCGGGATTCTAATGAAAAACTGTTTTTT
TRBV9	TRBJ1-4	.	.	CASSVGNRNEKLFF	TGTGCCAGCAGCGTAGGTAACAGGAATGAAAAACTGTTTTTT
TRBV28	TRBJ1-5	TRBD1	few	CASRPRKAGGVNQPQHF	TGTGCCAGCAGACCCAGGAAGGCAGGGGGCGTCAATCAGCCCCAGCATTTT
TRBV6-5	TRBJ1-2	TRBD1	once	CASRMTGNPYGYTF	TGTGCCAGCAGGATGACAGGGAATCCATATGGCTACACCTTC
TRBV2	TRBJ2-7	TRBD1	.	CASSEEGGGSLSYEQYF	TGTGCCAGCAGTGAAGAAGGGGGCGGGTCACTCTCCTACGAGCAGTACTTC
TRBV24-1	TRBJ2-1	.	.	CATSKWFGNEQFF	TGTGCCACCAGTAAATGGTTCGGGAATGAGCAGTTCTTC
TRBV11-1	TRBJ2-3	.	.	CASRSWASSTDTQYF	TGTGCCAGCAGGTCATGGGCGTCTAGCACAGATACGCAGTATTTT
TRBV6-4	TRBJ2-7	TRBD2	.	CASSVGAGSSYEQYF	TGTGCCAGCAGTGTAGGAGCGGGAAGCTCCTACGAGCAGTACTTC
TRBV4-1	TRBJ2-1	.	.	CASRVSGQGYNEQFF	TGCGCCAGCAGAGTCAGTGGCCAGGGGTACAATGAGCAGTTCTTC
TRBV28	TRBJ1-4	TRBD1	.	CASSLYGTGDEKLFF	TGTGCCAGCAGTTTATATGGGACAGGGGATGAAAAACTGTTTTTT
TRBV13	TRBJ2-7	TRBD1	.	CASSDRGGEQYF	TGTGCCAGCAGCGACAGGGGTGGGGAGCAGTACTTC
TRBV10-3	TRBJ1-5	TRBD1	.	CAISPDRGNQPQHF	TGTGCCATCAGTCCGGACAGGGGGAATCAGCCCCAGCATTTT
TRBV5-1	TRBJ1-6	.	.	CASSLSRERGSPLHF	TGCGCCAGCAGCTTGTCGCGGGAGAGGGGCTCACCCCTCCACTTT
TRBV27	TRBJ1-6	.	few	CASSFPGEASPLHF	TGTGCCAGCAGTTTCCCGGGGGAGGCTTCACCCCTCCACTTT
TRBV24-1	TRBJ2-7	.	.	CATFTGSGEQYF	TGTGCCACTTTTACGGGCTCGGGGGAGCAGTACTTC
TRBV7-3	TRBJ1-2	TRBD1	.	CASSLNPRDRGNGYTF	TGTGCCAGCAGCTTAAATCCGAGGGACAGGGGGAATGGCTACACCTTC
TRBV4-3	TRBJ2-2	TRBD2	.	CASSQADGLAGAGELFF	TGCGCCAGCAGCCAAGCCGACGGACTAGCGGGAGCCGGGGAGCTGTTTTTT
TRBV4-2	TRBJ2-1	TRBD1	.	CASSQTGGTYNEQFF	TGTGCCAGCAGCCAAACAGGGGGGACCTACAATGAGCAGTTCTTC
TRBV6-5	TRBJ2-1	TRBD1	.	CATRDRGEQFF	TGTGCCACCCGAGACAGGGGTGAGCAGTTCTTC
TRBV15	TRBJ2-2	TRBD2	.	CATSLLAGVNTGELFF	TGTGCCACCAGTTTACTAGCGGGAGTTAACACCGGGGAGCTGTTTTTT
TRBV3-1/TRBV3-2	TRBJ2-7	TRBD2	.	CASSASGTNNYEQYF	TGTGCCAGCAGCGCTTCCGGGACTAACAACTACGAGCAGTACTTC
TRBV4-3	TRBJ1-1	TRBD1	.	CASSHTKQGFNTEAFF	TGCGCCAGCAGCCACACAAAACAGGGGTTTAACACTGAAGCTTTCTTT
TRBV7-2	TRBJ2-2	.	.	CASSHDGANTGELFF	TGTGCCAGCAGCCACGACGGGGCGAACACCGGGGAGCTGTTTTTT
TRBV10-3	TRBJ2-1	TRBD2	.	CAIRVTSGRNEQFF	TGTGCCATCAGGGTGACTAGCGGGAGGAATGAGCAGTTCTTC